The rows below give T cell receptor beta chains drawn from one sample of a study of control samples from healthy donors and cancer patients. Method: immunoSEQ multiplex PCR; TCRdb's copy keeps in-frame clones and lacks some. The data contain tens of thousands of clones, approximately 87% of them seen just once; the ten biggest clones take up about 45%. Material: blood. All receptors derive from a man aged 55 to 69 in good health. Both conserved end residues are part of each CDR3. Only some rows state a clone size, as once, few, many or a class for expanded clones.

V	J	size	CDR3
TRBV6-5	TRBJ2-1	once	CASTRLAGSNEQFF
TRBV15	TRBJ1-1	NA	CATSRDQDSLFGDGAFF
TRBV3-1/TRBV3-2	TRBJ1-2	NA	CASSQAKQYTNYGYTF
TRBV6-5	TRBJ2-5	NA	CASSYGGANRETQYF
TRBV2	TRBJ2-7	NA	CASTPTSVGEQYF
TRBV19	TRBJ1-1	NA	CASSIELGPEAFF
TRBV4-1	TRBJ2-7	NA	CASSQGFFSPNYEQYF
TRBV5-4	TRBJ1-1	NA	CASSLGQGGWNTEAFF
TRBV7-6	TRBJ2-2	NA	CASSSAGGPAGELFF
TRBV29-1	TRBJ1-1	NA	CSTKTGNTEAFF
TRBV6-1	TRBJ1-1	NA	CASSERGMAGVKTEAFF
TRBV19	TRBJ2-2	NA	CASSIMAASGELFF
TRBV2	TRBJ1-2	NA	CASTLTGVYGYTF
TRBV28	TRBJ1-1	NA	CASSRQGARNTEAFF
TRBV21-1	TRBJ1-1	NA	CASSNRTGAQNTEAFF
TRBV5-5	TRBJ1-2	NA	CASSLTGYGYTF
TRBV28	TRBJ1-1	NA	CASSLWGQAMNTEAFF
TRBV5-6	TRBJ1-6	NA	CASSPGQGRNNSPLHF
TRBV30	TRBJ2-3	NA	CAWSLGGSGTDTQYF
TRBV28	TRBJ1-5	NA	CASSSTGDNQPQHF
TRBV5-6	TRBJ1-2	NA	CASSPQRGRYHGYTF
TRBV9	TRBJ2-6	NA	CASSAGAMTGMNVLTF
TRBV28	TRBJ2-3	NA	CASSSTNPRNREDIDTQYF
TRBV9	TRBJ1-5	NA	CASSVGPLADQPQHF
TRBV5-4	TRBJ2-3	few	CASSLGRRRSTDTQYF
TRBV28	TRBJ1-1	NA	CASSSPRDPVNTEAFF
TRBV3-1/TRBV3-2	TRBJ1-2	NA	CASSQGRQGYGYTF
TRBV7-2	TRBJ2-4	NA	CASSFLGPENIQYF
TRBV30	TRBJ2-5	NA	CAWSRDRVETQYF
TRBV6-2/TRBV6-3	TRBJ2-3	NA	CASSYNLARSGTDTQYF
TRBV5-4	TRBJ1-3	NA	CASSGTGTKGNTIYF
TRBV4-3	TRBJ1-2	few	CASSQGPGDGYTF
TRBV11-2	TRBJ2-1	NA	CASSLVAGLGSYNEQFF
TRBV11-3	TRBJ2-5	NA	CASSRGRQETQYF
TRBV2	TRBJ2-3	NA	CASSDGLVTDTQYF
TRBV7-3	TRBJ2-7	NA	CASSSHTGGRTSGSREQYF
TRBV27	TRBJ1-5	NA	CASSGDVHQPQHF
TRBV7-2	TRBJ1-1	NA	CASSFLRANTEAFF
TRBV7-2	TRBJ2-5	NA	CASSTGPAGTQYF
TRBV6-5	TRBJ2-3	NA	CASSLNRATDTQYF
TRBV4-1	TRBJ2-7	NA	CASSQDNSGSNGYEQYF
TRBV19	TRBJ1-2	NA	CASSIDNRGLGYTF
TRBV9	TRBJ2-1	few	CASSTLGPGFENEQFF